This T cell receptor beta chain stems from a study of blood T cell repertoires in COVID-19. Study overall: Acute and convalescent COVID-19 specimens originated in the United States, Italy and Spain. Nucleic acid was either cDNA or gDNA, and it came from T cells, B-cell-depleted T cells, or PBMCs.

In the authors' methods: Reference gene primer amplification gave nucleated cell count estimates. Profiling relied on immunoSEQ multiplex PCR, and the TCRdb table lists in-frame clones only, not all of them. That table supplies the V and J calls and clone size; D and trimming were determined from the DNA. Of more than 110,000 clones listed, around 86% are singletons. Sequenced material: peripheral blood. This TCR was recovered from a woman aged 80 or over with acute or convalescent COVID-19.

The CDR3 region is CASALADYSNQPQHF. CDR3 DNA: TGTGCCAGCGCCTTGGCAGACTATAGCAATCAGCCCCAGCATTTT. The rearrangement uses TRBV19 and TRBJ1-5; no clear D gene. Deletions cut 9 bases from V and 0 bases from J, with 15 bases between. CDR3 length: 15 residues. The V gene's germline CDR1 is LNHDA and CDR2 SQIVND (reference sequence). Variable domain in full (rest from reference TRBV19 and TRBJ1-5): DGGITQSPKYLFRKEGQNVTLSCEQNLNHDAMYWYRQDPGQGLRLIYYSQIVNDFQKGDIAEGYSVSREKKESFPLTVTSAQKNPTAFYLCASALADYSNQPQHFGDGTRLSIL.